This T cell receptor beta chain was captured by sequencing in a study of blood T cell repertoires in COVID-19. For the study at large: In each case, the material was cDNA or gDNA derived from T cells, B-cell-depleted T cells, or PBMCs.

The V end lost 3 bases, the J end lost 14 bases, and 16 bases lay between the germline ends. The CDR3 spans 13 residues. Germline V gene lookup returns CDR1 KGHDR and CDR2 SFDVKD. Authors' analysis steps: Using reference gene primer amplification, nucleated cell counts were estimated. The table came from immunoSEQ multiplex PCR; TCRdb's copy has only in-frame clones and leaves some out. The V and J calls and clone size come from that table; D and trimming were worked out from the DNA. This sample has approximately 60,000 clones, with 60% to 85% found just once. The material sequenced was peripheral blood. The chain employs TRBV24-1 and TRBJ2-1, with D perhaps matching TRBD2 (6 bases). The clonotype originates from a woman older than 75 with acute or convalescent COVID-19. CDR3 region: CATSDRTIWAEFF. DNA for the CDR3: TGTGCCACCAGTGATAGGACTATTTGGGCGGAGTTCTTC.